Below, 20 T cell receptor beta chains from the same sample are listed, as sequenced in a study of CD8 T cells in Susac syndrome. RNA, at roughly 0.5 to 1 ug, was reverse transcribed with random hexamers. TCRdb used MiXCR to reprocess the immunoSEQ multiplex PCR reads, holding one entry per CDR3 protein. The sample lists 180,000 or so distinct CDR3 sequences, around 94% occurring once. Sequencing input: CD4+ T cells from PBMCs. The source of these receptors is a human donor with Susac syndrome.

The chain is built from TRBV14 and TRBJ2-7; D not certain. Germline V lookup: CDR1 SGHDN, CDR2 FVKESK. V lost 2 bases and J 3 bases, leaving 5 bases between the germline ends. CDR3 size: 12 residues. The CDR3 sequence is CASSQSLYEQYF. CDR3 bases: TGTGCCAGCAGCCAAAGTCTCTACGAGCAGTACTTC.

The CDR3, as DNA: TGTGCCTGCGGGGGGTTCCGCAATCAGCCCCAGCATTTT. Encoded protein: CACGGFRNQPQHF. This chain joins TRBV2 and TRBJ1-5; tentative D call: TRBD1 (5 bases). The CDR3 has 13 residues. V lost 11 bases, J lost 2 bases, and 13 bases lay in between. Germline V gene data show CDR1 as SNHLY and CDR2 as FYNNEI.

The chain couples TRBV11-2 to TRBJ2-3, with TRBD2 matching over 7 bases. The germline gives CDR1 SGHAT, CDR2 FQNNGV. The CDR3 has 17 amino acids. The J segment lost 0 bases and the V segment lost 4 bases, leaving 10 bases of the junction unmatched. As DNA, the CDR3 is TGTGCCAGCAGCTCAACTAGGGTCGGGGGGAGCACAGATACGCAGTATTTT. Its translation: CASSSTRVGGSTDTQYF. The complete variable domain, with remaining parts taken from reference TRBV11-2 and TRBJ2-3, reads EAGVAQSPRYKIIEKRQSVAFWCNPISGHATLYWYQQILGQGPKLLIQFQNNGVVDDSQLPKDRFSAERLKGVDSTLKIQPAKLEDSAVYLCASSSTRVGGSTDTQYFGPGTRLTVL.

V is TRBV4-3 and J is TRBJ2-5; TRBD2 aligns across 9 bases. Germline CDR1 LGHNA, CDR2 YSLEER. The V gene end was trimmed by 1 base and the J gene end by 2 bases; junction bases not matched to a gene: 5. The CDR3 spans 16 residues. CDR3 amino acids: CASSQALAGFQETQYF. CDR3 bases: TGCGCCAGCAGCCAAGCTCTAGCGGGGTTTCAAGAGACCCAGTACTTC.

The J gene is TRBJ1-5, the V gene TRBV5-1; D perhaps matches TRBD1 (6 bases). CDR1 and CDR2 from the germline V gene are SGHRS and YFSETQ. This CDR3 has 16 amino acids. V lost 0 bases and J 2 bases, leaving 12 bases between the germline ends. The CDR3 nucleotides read TGCGCCAGCAGCTTGGGGGACACGGGAGGCAATCAGCCCCAGCATTTT. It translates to CASSLGDTGGNQPQHF.

CDR3 nucleotides: TGCAGTGCCTGGGGGTTCGATCAGCCCCAGCATTTT. This gives the protein CSAWGFDQPQHF. The chain employs TRBV20-1 and TRBJ1-5; D possibly corresponds to TRBD1 (5 bases). Germline CDR1 is DFQATT and CDR2 is SNEGSKA (reference sequence). This CDR3 comprises 12 residues. V lost 6 bases, J lost 5 bases, and 11 bases lay in between.

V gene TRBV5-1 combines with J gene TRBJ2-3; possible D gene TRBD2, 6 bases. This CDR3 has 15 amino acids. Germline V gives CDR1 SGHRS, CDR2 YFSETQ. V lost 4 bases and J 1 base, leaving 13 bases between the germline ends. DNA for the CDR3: TGCGCCAGCAGCGATAGCGGTTCCCGCACAGATACGCAGTATTTT. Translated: CASSDSGSRTDTQYF.

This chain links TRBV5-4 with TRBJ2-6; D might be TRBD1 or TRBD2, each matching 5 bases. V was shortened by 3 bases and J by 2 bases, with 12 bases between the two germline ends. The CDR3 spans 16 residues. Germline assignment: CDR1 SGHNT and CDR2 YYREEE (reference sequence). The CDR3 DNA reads TGTGCCAGCAGCTATAGAGGGACCACTGGGGCCAACGTCCTGACTTTC. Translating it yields CASSYRGTTGANVLTF.

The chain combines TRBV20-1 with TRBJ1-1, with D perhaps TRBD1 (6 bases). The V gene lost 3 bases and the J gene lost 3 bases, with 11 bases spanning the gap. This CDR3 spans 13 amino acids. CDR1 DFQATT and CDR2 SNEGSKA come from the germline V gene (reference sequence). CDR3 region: CSARKGVDTEAFF. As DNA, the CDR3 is TGCAGTGCTAGGAAGGGGGTAGACACTGAAGCTTTCTTT.

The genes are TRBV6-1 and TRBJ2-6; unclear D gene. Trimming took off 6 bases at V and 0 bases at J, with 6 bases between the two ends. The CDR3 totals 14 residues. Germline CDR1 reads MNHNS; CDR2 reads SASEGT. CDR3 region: CASRENSGANVLTF. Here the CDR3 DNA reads TGTGCCAGCAGGGAAAACTCTGGGGCCAACGTCCTGACTTTC.

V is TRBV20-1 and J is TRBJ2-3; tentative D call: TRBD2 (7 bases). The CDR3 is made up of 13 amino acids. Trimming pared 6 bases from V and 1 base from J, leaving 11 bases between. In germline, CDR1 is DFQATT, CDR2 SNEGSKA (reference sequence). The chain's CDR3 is CSAAGAGTDTQYF. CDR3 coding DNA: TGCAGTGCCGCGGGGGCGGGCACAGATACGCAGTATTTT.

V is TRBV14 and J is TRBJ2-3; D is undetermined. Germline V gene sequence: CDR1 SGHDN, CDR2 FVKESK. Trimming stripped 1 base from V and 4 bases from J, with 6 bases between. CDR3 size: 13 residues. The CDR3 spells CASSQGVPDTQYF. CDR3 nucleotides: TGTGCCAGCAGCCAAGGAGTACCAGATACGCAGTATTTT. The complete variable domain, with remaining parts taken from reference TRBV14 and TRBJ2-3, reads EAGVTQFPSHSVIEKGQTVTLRCDPISGHDNLYWYRRVMGKEIKFLLHFVKESKQDESGMPNNRFLAERTGGTYSTLKVQPAELEDSGVYFCASSQGVPDTQYFGPGTRLTVL.

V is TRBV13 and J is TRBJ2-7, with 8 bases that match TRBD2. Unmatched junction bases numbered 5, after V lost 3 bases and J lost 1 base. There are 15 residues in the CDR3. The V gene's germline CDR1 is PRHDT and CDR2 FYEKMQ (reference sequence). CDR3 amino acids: CASSFDSGGSYEQYF. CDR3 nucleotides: TGTGCCAGCAGCTTCGACAGCGGGGGATCCTACGAGCAGTACTTC.

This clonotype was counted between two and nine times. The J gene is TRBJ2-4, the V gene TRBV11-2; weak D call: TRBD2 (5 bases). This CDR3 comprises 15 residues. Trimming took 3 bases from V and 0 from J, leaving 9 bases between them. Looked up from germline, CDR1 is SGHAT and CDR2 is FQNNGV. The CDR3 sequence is CASSLYREAKNIQYF. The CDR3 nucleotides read TGTGCCAGCAGCTTGTATCGGGAAGCCAAAAACATTCAGTACTTC.

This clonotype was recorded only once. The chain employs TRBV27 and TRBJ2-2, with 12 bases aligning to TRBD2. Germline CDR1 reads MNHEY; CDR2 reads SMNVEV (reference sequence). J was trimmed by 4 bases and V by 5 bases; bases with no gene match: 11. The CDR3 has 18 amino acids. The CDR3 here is CASSATLAGGRSTGELFF. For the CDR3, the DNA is TGTGCCAGCAGTGCCACACTAGCGGGAGGCCGTAGCACCGGGGAGCTGTTTTTT.

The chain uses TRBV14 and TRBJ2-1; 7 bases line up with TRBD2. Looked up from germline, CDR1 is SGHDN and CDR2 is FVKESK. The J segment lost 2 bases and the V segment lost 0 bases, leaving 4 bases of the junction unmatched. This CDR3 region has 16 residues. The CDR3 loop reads CASSQDSGGTYNEQFF. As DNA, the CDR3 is TGTGCCAGCAGCCAAGATTCGGGAGGAACCTACAATGAGCAGTTCTTC.

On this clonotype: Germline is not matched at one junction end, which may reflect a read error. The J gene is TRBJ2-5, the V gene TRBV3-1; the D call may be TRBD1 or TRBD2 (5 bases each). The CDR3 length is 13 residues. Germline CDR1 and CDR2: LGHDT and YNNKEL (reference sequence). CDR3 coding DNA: TGCGCCAGCAGCCAACAAGGGGACCAGACCCAGTACTTC. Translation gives CASSQQGDQTQYF.

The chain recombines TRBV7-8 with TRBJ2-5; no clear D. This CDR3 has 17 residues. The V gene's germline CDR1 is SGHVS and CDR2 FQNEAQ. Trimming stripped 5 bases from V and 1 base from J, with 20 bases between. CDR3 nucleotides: TGTGCCAGCAGCCCCCACCGGCTGGCACGAGGCCAAGAGACCCAGTACTTC. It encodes CASSPHRLARGQETQYF.

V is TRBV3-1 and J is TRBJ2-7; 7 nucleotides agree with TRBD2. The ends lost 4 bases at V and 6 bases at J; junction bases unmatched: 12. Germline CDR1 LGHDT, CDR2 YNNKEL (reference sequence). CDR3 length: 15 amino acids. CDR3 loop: CASSRVAGASGEQYF. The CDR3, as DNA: TGTGCCAGCAGCCGGGTAGCGGGCGCGTCGGGCGAGCAGTACTTC.

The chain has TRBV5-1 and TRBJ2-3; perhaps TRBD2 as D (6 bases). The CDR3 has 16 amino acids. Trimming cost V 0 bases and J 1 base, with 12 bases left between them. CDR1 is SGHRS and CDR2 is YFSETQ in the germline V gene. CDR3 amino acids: CASSLGPGGGTDTQYF. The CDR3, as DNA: TGCGCCAGCAGCTTGGGACCCGGAGGGGGCACAGATACGCAGTATTTT. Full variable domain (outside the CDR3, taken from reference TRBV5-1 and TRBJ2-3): KAGVTQTPRYLIKTRGQQVTLSCSPISGHRSVSWYQQTPGQGLQFLFEYFSETQRNKGNFPGRFSGRQFSNSRSEMNVSTLELGDSALYLCASSLGPGGGTDTQYFGPGTRLTVL.